This T cell receptor (beta chain) was sequenced during a study of T cell repertoires in cytomegalovirus infection. Findings and caveats of the study: Summed public TCR beta family frequency identified CMV carriers bearing the relevant HLA.

TCRdb ran MiXCR on the reads and lists one entry per CDR3 protein. Of 300,000 or so distinct CDR3 sequences listed, over 20% are singletons. The V gene's germline CDR1 is SGHNT and CDR2 YENEEA. The CDR3 extends over 15 amino acids. J was trimmed by 5 bases and V by 5 bases; bases with no gene match: 3. About this clonotype: Its target is unknown.

This receptor was taken from a human donor in good health (CMV status not recorded). Some clones in this sample may be carry-over from other donors' samples. Sequenced material: PBMCs. The V gene is TRBV11-3, the J gene TRBJ2-1, with 13 bases that match TRBD2. This CDR3 is CASSHGTSGNNEQFF. The CDR3 region has the DNA TGTGCCAGCAGCCACGGGACTAGCGGGAACAATGAGCAGTTCTTC.